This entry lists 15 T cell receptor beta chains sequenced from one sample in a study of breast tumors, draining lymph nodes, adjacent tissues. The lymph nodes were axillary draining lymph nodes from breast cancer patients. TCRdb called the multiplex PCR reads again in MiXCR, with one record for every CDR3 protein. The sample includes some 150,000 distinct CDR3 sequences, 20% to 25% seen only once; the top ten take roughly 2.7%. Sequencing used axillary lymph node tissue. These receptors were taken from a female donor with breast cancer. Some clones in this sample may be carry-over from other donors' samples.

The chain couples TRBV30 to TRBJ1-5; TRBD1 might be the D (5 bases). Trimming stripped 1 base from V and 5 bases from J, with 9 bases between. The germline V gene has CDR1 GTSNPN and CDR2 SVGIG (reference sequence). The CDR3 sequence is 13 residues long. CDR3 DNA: TGTGCCTGGAGTGAGGGGATTCATCAGCCCCAGCATTTT. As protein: CAWSEGIHQPQHF.

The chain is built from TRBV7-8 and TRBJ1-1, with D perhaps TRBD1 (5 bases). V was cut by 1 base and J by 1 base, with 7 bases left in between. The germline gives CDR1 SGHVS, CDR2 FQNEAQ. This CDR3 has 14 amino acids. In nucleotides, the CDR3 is TGTGCCAGCAGCTTAGGGGGACCGAACACTGAAGCTTTCTTT. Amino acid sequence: CASSLGGPNTEAFF. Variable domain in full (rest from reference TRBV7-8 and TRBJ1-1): GAGVSQSPRYKVAKRGQDVALRCDPISGHVSLFWYQQALGQGPEFLTYFQNEAQLDKSGLPSDRFFAERPEGSVSTLKIQRTQQEDSAVYLCASSLGGPNTEAFFGQGTRLTVV.

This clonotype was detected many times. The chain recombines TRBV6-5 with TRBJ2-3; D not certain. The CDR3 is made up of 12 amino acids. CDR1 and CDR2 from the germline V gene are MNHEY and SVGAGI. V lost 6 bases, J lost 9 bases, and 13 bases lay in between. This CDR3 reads CASSTADETQYF. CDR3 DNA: TGTGCCAGCAGCACCGCGGATGAGACGCAGTATTTT.

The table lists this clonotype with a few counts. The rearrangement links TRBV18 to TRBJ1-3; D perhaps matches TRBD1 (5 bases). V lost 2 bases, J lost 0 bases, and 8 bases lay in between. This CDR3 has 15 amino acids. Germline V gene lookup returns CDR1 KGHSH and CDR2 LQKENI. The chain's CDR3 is CASSPGAASGNTIYF. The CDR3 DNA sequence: TGTGCCAGCTCACCAGGGGCGGCCTCTGGAAACACCATATATTTT.

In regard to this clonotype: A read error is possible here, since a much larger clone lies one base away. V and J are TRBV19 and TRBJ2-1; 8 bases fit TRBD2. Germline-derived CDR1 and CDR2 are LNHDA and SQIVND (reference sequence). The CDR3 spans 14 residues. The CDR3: CASTGLARVGEQLF. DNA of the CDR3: TGTGCCAGTACCGGACTAGCCCGAGTTGGTGAGCAGCTCTTC. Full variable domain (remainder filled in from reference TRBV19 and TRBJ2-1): DGGITQSPKYLFRKEGQNVTLSCEQNLNHDAMYWYRQDPGQGLRLIYYSQIVNDFQKGDIAEGYSVSREKKESFPLTVTSAQKNPTAFYLCASTGLARVGEQLFGPGTRLTVL.

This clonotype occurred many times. The CDR3 sequence: CSVESGGASGYTF. The CDR3 nucleotides read TGCAGCGTTGAATCAGGGGGCGCCTCTGGCTACACCTTC. This chain uses TRBV29-1 with TRBJ1-2, with 8 bases fitting TRBD1. CDR3 length: 13 residues. Unmatched junction bases numbered 6, after V lost 2 bases and J lost 7 bases. Per germline, CDR1 SQVTM and CDR2 ANQGSEA.

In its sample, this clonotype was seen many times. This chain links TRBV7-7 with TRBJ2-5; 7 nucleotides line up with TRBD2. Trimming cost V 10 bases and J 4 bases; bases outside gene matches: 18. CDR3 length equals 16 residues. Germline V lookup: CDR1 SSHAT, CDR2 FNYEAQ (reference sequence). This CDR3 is CAIRGSGGSSGETQYF. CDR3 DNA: TGTGCCATCCGGGGTTCGGGCGGGAGTTCGGGAGAGACCCAGTACTTC. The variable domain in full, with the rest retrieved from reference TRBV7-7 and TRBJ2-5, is GAGVSQSPRYKVTKRGQDVTLRCDPISSHATLYWYQQALGQGPEFLTYFNYEAQPDKSGLPSDRFSAERPEGSISTLTIQRTEQRDSAMYRCAIRGSGGSSGETQYFGPGTRLLVL.

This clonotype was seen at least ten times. The CDR3 bases are TGTGCCAGCAGCTTCAGCGGGAGGGCCCTCGATGAGCAGTTCTTC. Residues: CASSFSGRALDEQFF. The V gene is TRBV11-1, the J gene TRBJ2-1, with 10 positions matching TRBD2. The V gene end was trimmed by 3 bases and the J gene end by 8 bases; junction bases not matched to a gene: 7. This CDR3 comprises 15 residues. The germline V gene encodes CDR1 SGHAT and CDR2 FQDESV (reference sequence).

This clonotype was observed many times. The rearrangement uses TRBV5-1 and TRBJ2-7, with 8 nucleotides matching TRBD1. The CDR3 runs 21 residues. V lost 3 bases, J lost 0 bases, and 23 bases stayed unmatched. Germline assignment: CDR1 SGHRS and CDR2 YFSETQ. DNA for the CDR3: TGCGCCAGCAGCTCGCCGCCTCCCGGGACAGGCGTCCCTTCCTTCTCCTACGAGCAGTACTTC. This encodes CASSSPPPGTGVPSFSYEQYF.

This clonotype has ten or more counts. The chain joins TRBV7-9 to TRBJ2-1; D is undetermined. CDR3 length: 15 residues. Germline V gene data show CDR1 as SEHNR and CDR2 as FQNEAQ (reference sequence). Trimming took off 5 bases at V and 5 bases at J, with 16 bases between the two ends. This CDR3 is CASSNRRSRNNEQFF. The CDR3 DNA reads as TGTGCCAGCAGCAACCGTAGATCAAGAAACAATGAGCAGTTCTTC.

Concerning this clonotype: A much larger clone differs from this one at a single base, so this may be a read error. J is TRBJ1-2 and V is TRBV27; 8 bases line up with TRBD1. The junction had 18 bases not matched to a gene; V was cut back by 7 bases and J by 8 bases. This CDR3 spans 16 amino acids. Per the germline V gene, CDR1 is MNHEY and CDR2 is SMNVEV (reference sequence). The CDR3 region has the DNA TGTGCCAGCAAGCCAGGGGGCACAAGCCCTTCTAGCGGCTACACCTTC. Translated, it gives CASKPGGTSPSSGYTF.

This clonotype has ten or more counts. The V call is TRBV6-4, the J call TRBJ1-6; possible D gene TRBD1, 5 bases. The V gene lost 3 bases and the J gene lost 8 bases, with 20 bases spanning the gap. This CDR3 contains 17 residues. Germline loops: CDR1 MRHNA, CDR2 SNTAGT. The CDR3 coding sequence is TGTGCCAGCAGTGATACTGGACGGACAACCCGCTATTCACCCCTCCACTTT. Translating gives CASSDTGRTTRYSPLHF.

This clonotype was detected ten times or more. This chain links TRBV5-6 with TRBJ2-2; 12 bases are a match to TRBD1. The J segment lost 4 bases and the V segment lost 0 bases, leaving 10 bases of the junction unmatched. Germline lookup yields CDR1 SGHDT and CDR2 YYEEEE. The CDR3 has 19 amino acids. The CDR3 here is CASSLAIWDRGPGTGELFF. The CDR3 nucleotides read TGTGCCAGCAGCTTGGCCATTTGGGACAGGGGGCCTGGCACCGGGGAGCTGTTTTTT. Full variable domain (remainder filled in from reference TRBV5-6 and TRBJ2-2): DAGVTQSPTHLIKTRGQQVTLRCSPKSGHDTVSWYQQALGQGPQFIFQYYEEEERQRGNFPDRFSGHQFPNYSSELNVNALLLGDSALYLCASSLAIWDRGPGTGELFFGEGSRLTVL.

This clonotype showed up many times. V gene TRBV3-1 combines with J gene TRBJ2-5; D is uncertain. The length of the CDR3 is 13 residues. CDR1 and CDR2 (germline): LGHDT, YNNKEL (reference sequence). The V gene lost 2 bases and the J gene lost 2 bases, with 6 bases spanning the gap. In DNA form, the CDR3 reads TGTGCCAGCAGCCAACATAGACAAGAGACCCAGTACTTC. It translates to CASSQHRQETQYF.

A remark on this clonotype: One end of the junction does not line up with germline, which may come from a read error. The CDR3 region has the DNA TGTGCCAGCAGCCAATTGCAGGGCGGCGAAAAACTGCTTTTT. It codes for CASSQLQGGEKLLF. The chain employs TRBV3-1 and TRBJ1-4, with a tentative D call TRBD1 (5 bases). The CDR3 sequence is 14 residues long. Germline values: CDR1 LGHDT, CDR2 YNNKEL (reference sequence).